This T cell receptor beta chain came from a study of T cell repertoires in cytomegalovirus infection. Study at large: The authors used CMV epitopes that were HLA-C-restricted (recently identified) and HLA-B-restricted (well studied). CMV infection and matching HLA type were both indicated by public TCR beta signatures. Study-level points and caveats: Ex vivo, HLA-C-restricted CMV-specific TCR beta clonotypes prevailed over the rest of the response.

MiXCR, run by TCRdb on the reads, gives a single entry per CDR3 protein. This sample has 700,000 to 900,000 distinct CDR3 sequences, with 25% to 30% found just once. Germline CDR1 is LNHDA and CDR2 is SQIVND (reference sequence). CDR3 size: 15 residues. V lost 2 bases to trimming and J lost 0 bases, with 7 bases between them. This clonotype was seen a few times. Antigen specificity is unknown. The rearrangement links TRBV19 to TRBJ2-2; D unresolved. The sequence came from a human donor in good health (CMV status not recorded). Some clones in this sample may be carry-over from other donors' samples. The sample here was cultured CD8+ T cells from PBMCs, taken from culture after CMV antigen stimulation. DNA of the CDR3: TGTGCCAGTAGTATAACCAGGCCGAACACCGGGGAGCTGTTTTTT. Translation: CASSITRPNTGELFF.